These T cell receptor beta chains were read from a single sample in a study of regulatory T cells in long-lasting Graves disease. One entry per CDR3 protein, called by TCRdb with MiXCR from the multiplex PCR reads. The data show approximately 300,000 distinct CDR3 sequences, more than 15% seen once. The sample in question was peripheral blood mononuclear cells (PBMCs), obtained at new diagnosis, from a patient treated with antithyroid drugs. The receptors shown here come from a female donor with Graves disease. Both conserved end residues are part of each CDR3. The D gene is left open where the match is weak. Expanded clones are given a class, and other clones once, few, many or no size at all.

v_call	clone_size	j_call	d_call	cdr3_aa	cdr3_nt
TRBV28	-	TRBJ1-3	TRBD1	CASSFTGQGATSSGNTIYF	TGTGCCAGCAGTTTTACGGGACAGGGGGCGACCAGCTCTGGAAACACCATATATTTT
TRBV2	many	TRBJ2-5	-	CASSERSWNQYF	TGTGCCAGCAGTGAAAGATCGTGGAACCAGTACTTC
TRBV7-8	few	TRBJ2-7	TRBD2	CASSLRGAGGVYEQYF	TGTGCCAGCAGCTTAAGAGGAGCGGGAGGGGTCTACGAGCAGTACTTC
TRBV27	many	TRBJ2-1	-	CASSLRDLRVYNEQFF	TGTGCCAGCAGTTTAAGGGACTTACGAGTGTACAATGAGCAGTTCTTC
TRBV6-1	many	TRBJ1-1	-	CASSRDTEAFF	TGTGCCAGCAGCAGGGACACTGAAGCTTTCTTT
TRBV7-6	many	TRBJ2-5	TRBD1	CASTKGGQGSFETQYF	TGTGCCAGCACCAAAGGTGGACAGGGGTCTTTTGAGACCCAGTACTTC
TRBV6-1	many	TRBJ1-4	-	CASIIEGFATNEKLFF	TGTGCCAGTATCATTGAGGGTTTTGCAACTAATGAAAAACTGTTTTTT
TRBV5-1	many	TRBJ2-7	TRBD1	CASSLWGQGSSLSREQYF	TGCGCCAGCAGCTTGTGGGGACAGGGATCCTCTTTGTCGAGGGAGCAGTACTTC
TRBV3-1	many	TRBJ1-2	TRBD1	CASSSRQGGYTF	TGTGCCAGCAGCTCACGACAGGGCGGCTACACCTTC
TRBV10-1	few	TRBJ2-1	TRBD1	CASSAIETGDNEQFF	TGCGCCAGCAGTGCAATCGAGACAGGGGACAATGAGCAGTTCTTC
TRBV13	few	TRBJ2-5	-	CASSSGLGTSGETQYF	TGTGCCAGCAGCTCCGGCCTGGGGACAAGCGGAGAGACCCAGTACTTC
TRBV11-3	-	TRBJ2-1	-	CASSWSAASYNEQFF	TGTGCCAGCAGCTGGTCAGCGGCCTCCTACAATGAGCAGTTCTTC
TRBV27	many	TRBJ2-7	-	CASSRGLQGPSYEQYF	TGTGCCAGCTCCCGGGGTTTACAGGGACCATCCTACGAGCAGTACTTC
TRBV6-1	many	TRBJ1-1	-	CASSTLNTEAFF	TGTGCCAGCAGTACATTGAACACTGAAGCTTTCTTT
TRBV9	many	TRBJ2-4	-	CASSERGRDGNIQYF	TGTGCCAGCAGCGAGAGGGGGCGGGACGGAAACATTCAGTACTTC
TRBV10-3	few	TRBJ2-1	TRBD1	CAISEIGQGRYYNEQFF	TGTGCCATCAGTGAGATCGGACAGGGTCGATACTACAATGAGCAGTTCTTC
TRBV9	many	TRBJ2-7	-	CASSTAETSYEQYF	TGTGCCAGCAGCACTGCAGAAACCTCCTACGAGCAGTACTTC
TRBV10-3	few	TRBJ2-7	-	CAISETTGEQYF	TGTGCCATCAGTGAGACAACAGGCGAGCAGTACTTC
TRBV18	-	TRBJ1-3	-	CASSPDRSSGNTIYF	TGTGCCAGCTCCCCAGACAGAAGCTCTGGAAACACCATATATTTT
TRBV5-1	many	TRBJ2-7	TRBD2	CASSSRGRGYGGYEQYF	TGCGCCAGCAGCTCCCGTGGGAGGGGCTACGGAGGGTACGAGCAGTACTTC
TRBV14	-	TRBJ1-2	-	CASSQADSVYGYTF	TGTGCCAGCAGCCAAGCCGACAGCGTCTATGGCTACACCTTC
TRBV28	many	TRBJ2-7	TRBD1	CASRGHRGWEQYF	TGTGCCAGCAGAGGGCACAGGGGGTGGGAGCAGTACTTC
TRBV6-2/TRBV6-3	-	TRBJ2-2	TRBD2	CASSYNGLAGGAGELFF	TGTGCCAGCAGTTACAACGGACTAGCGGGGGGGGCCGGGGAGCTGTTTTTT
TRBV28	-	TRBJ2-7	TRBD1	CASRPYRGQNEQYF	TGTGCCAGCAGACCCTACAGGGGGCAAAACGAGCAGTACTTC
TRBV2	many	TRBJ1-5	-	CASSGPLYRVSAGQPQHF	TGTGCCAGCAGTGGGCCCCTCTACAGGGTCTCGGCGGGGCAGCCCCAGCATTTT
TRBV24-1	-	TRBJ2-6	-	CATSDSRTGGANVLTF	TGTGCCACCAGTGATAGCAGGACGGGGGGGGCCAACGTCCTGACTTTC
TRBV30	many	TRBJ2-5	-	CAWSVPGQQETQYF	TGTGCCTGGAGTGTACCGGGTCAGCAAGAGACCCAGTACTTC
TRBV5-1	-	TRBJ2-5	-	CTSTQGETQYF	TGCACCAGCACCCAAGGGGAGACCCAGTACTTC
TRBV7-3	many	TRBJ1-6	TRBD1	CASSMTGAPLHF	TGTGCCAGCAGCATGACAGGGGCACCCCTCCACTTT
TRBV7-8	many	TRBJ1-2	-	CASSLHPNYGYTF	TGTGCCAGCAGCTTACACCCTAACTATGGCTACACCTTC
TRBV7-8	many	TRBJ2-1	TRBD1	CASLEWDRSYNEQFF	TGTGCCAGCTTGGAGTGGGACAGGAGTTACAATGAGCAGTTCTTC
TRBV3-1	-	TRBJ2-1	TRBD1	CASSYAGGKETQSF	TGTGCCAGCAGCTATGCAGGGGGAAAAGAGACCCAGTCCTTC